This TCR beta chain was identified during a study of vaccination and CD4 T cells after COVID-19. The study's findings and limits: 304 of 307 vaccine-specific clones from convalescent patients were spike mono-reactive.

V dropped 6 bases and J dropped 4 bases, with 12 bases sitting between them. From germline, CDR1 is MNHNS and CDR2 SASEGT. CDR3 length equals 14 residues. Treatment of the sample: roughly 10-day PBMC culture with coronavirus spike peptide pools or control peptides (ViraFEST assay). Before the COVID-19 pandemic (2011-2018), CD4+ T cells were obtained from the unexposed donor. ViraFEST stimulated the growth of antigen-specific T cells using peptide pools and subsequently profiled their TCRs by sequencing. Once obtained from cultured CD4+ T cells, the DNA was sequenced using the Oncomine TCR Beta short-read assay. From the PCR reads, TCRdb called clonotypes with MiXCR, one entry per CDR3 protein. The data show nearly 5,500 distinct CDR3 sequences, around 35% seen once. This clonotype occurred a few times. Antigen: not known.

The chain uses TRBV6-1 and TRBJ2-2, with D possibly matching TRBD2 (6 bases). This TCR was sampled from a human donor in good health. Sequencing input: CD4+ T cells from blood, cultured in vitro. CDR3 loop: CASRSPGGTGELFF. Here the CDR3 DNA reads TGTGCCAGCAGGTCCCCCGGGGGCACCGGGGAGCTGTTTTTT.